The sequence of this TCR beta chain was determined in a study of regulatory T cells in long-lasting Graves disease. Study-wide background: Over-5-year antithyroid drug use with positive TSH receptor antibodies defined persistent Graves' disease in the study.

The time point here: persistent/refractory GD, antithyroid drugs over 5 years with positive TRAb. Isolated PBMC RNA provided the starting material for the TCR library. Roughly 10-milliliter peripheral blood samples went into EDTA tubes. Arm-PCR of CDR3 regions and iRepertoire HTBI primers were used to build TCR beta libraries. MiXCR, run by TCRdb on the multiplex PCR reads, gives a single entry per CDR3 protein. The sample lists around 500,000 distinct CDR3 sequences, about 20% occurring once. Per germline, CDR1 MNHEY and CDR2 SMNVEV (reference sequence). The CDR3 loop spans 15 amino acids. V shed 6 bases and J 7 bases; nucleotides not matched to a gene: 10. This clonotype was seen only a few times.

This chain joins TRBV27 and TRBJ2-1, with 9 bases identical to TRBD2. The input for sequencing was peripheral blood mononuclear cells (PBMCs), taken when the disease was refractory, from a patient treated with antithyroid drugs. This receptor was identified in a female donor with Graves disease. CDR3 coding DNA: TGTGCCAGCAGCATCACCCCCGGACTAGCGAATGAGCAGTTCTTC. It encodes CASSITPGLANEQFF.